One and the same sample provided the 16 T cell receptor beta chains below, sequenced in a study of OX40 agonist ivuxolimab in advanced cancers. Produced via immunoSEQ multiplex PCR; TCRdb's table is partial and in-frame only. The profile shows approximately 82,000 clones, about 90% of them singletons. Sample: CD4+ or CD8+ T cells sorted from blood, taken in a trial of the OX40 agonist ivuxolimab. These receptors came from an adult with an advanced solid tumor such as melanoma, head and neck, liver or kidney cancer.

In this sample, this clone turned up once. The chain recombines TRBV7-9 with TRBJ2-7; D gene ambiguous. The germline V and J ends were trimmed by 2 bases and 2 bases, with 4 bases remaining between them. The CDR3 loop spans 12 amino acids. The germline CDR1 and CDR2 sequences are SEHNR and FQNEAQ (reference sequence). CDR3 sequence: CASSLIPYEQYF. The DNA of the CDR3 is TGTGCCAGCAGCTTAATCCCCTACGAGCAGTACTTC. The full variable domain, in which reference TRBV7-9 and TRBJ2-7 provide the parts outside the CDR3, is DTGVSQNPRHKITKRGQNVTFRCDPISEHNRLYWYRQTLGQGPEFLTYFQNEAQLEKSRLLSDRFSAERPKGSFSTLEIQRTEQGDSAMYLCASSLIPYEQYFGPGTRLTVT.

Only one count was recorded for this clone. The CDR3 nucleotides are TGTGCCAGCCAAAAGGGGCCTAGCACAGATACGCAGTATTTT. This gives the protein CASQKGPSTDTQYF. This sequence joins TRBV7-6 and TRBJ2-3; D may be TRBD1 (5 bases). Germline assignment: CDR1 SGHVS and CDR2 FNYEAQ. The ends were cut back, 8 bases at V and 0 bases at J, with 12 bases in the middle. CDR3 length equals 14 residues.

The V and J genes are TRBV6-5 and TRBJ2-7; TRBD2 agrees at 9 bases. V lost 4 bases to trimming and J lost 4 bases; unmatched junction nucleotides: 5. This CDR3 spans 14 amino acids. Germline V lookup: CDR1 MNHEY, CDR2 SVGAGI. The CDR3: CASSSPGLAYEQYF. CDR3 bases: TGTGCCAGCAGTTCTCCGGGACTAGCTTACGAGCAGTACTTC.

Concerning this clone: This specimen includes other DNA sequences encoding the same CDR3. This CDR3 is CASSLLAGGDEQYF. In nucleotides, the CDR3 is TGCGCCAGCAGCTTACTAGCGGGAGGGGACGAGCAGTACTTC. The chain combines TRBV5-1 with TRBJ2-7; 13 bases are shared with TRBD2. CDR1 and CDR2 (germline): SGHRS, YFSETQ. The ends lost 2 bases at V and 5 bases at J; junction bases unmatched: 1. CDR3 size: 14 residues.

The V and J genes are TRBV6-1 and TRBJ1-2; 9 bases are a match to TRBD1. With 3 bases clipped from V and 6 bases from J, the junction kept 5 bases outside the gene matches. There are 14 residues in the CDR3. The germline V gene has CDR1 MNHNS and CDR2 SASEGT. The chain's CDR3 is CASSDYDRGNGYTF. The CDR3 coding sequence is TGTGCCAGCAGTGATTACGACAGGGGGAATGGCTACACCTTC.

The rearrangement links TRBV7-9 to TRBJ1-1; no clear D gene. V lost 7 bases and J 1 base, leaving 4 bases between the germline ends. This CDR3 contains 11 residues. From germline, CDR1 is SEHNR and CDR2 FQNEAQ (reference sequence). The CDR3 reads CASTKNTEAFF. The DNA of the CDR3 is TGTGCCAGCACCAAGAACACTGAAGCTTTCTTT.

This sequence joins TRBV30 and TRBJ1-1, with 9 bases fitting TRBD1. The germline V gene has CDR1 GTSNPN and CDR2 SVGIG (reference sequence). CDR3 length: 14 amino acids. With 3 bases clipped from V and 5 bases from J, the junction kept 7 bases outside the gene matches. The CDR3 protein is CAWRSPGQGTEAFF. The CDR3 bases are TGTGCCTGGAGGAGTCCGGGACAGGGTACTGAAGCTTTCTTT. Based on the CDR3 plus reference TRBV30 and TRBJ1-1, the full variable domain is SQTIHQWPATLVQPVGSPLSLECTVEGTSNPNLYWYRQAAGRGLQLLFYSVGIGQISSEVPQNLSASRPQDRQFILSSKKLLLSDSGFYLCAWRSPGQGTEAFFGQGTRLTVV.

The chain links TRBV6-6 to TRBJ1-2; 7 positions agree with TRBD1. Germline-derived CDR1 and CDR2 are MNHNY and SVGAGI (reference sequence). The CDR3 loop spans 13 amino acids. Trimming at V came to 5 bases and at J to 6 bases, leaving 6 bases not matched to a gene. The CDR3 nucleotides are TGTGCCAGCAGTCATCAGGGGGGAAATGGCTACACCTTC. Its translation is CASSHQGGNGYTF.

The chain carries TRBV5-7 and TRBJ1-5; D is uncertain. TRBV5-7 is assigned to the ORF class and has an uncertain function. CDR3 length equals 15 residues. Trimming cost V 6 bases and J 7 bases, with 20 bases left between them. CDR3 DNA: TGTGCCAGCAACGGGCGTCCCTTCGGAGGGCAGCCCCAGCATTTT. Its translation is CASNGRPFGGQPQHF.

The V gene is TRBV4-1, the J gene TRBJ2-7; weak D call: TRBD1 (5 bases). The CDR3 runs to 16 residues. V gave up 0 bases and J gave up 2 bases, with 14 bases separating them. From germline, CDR1 is MGHRA and CDR2 YSYEKL. CDR3 loop: CASSQDIGGAPYEQYF. Written as DNA, the CDR3 is TGCGCCAGCAGCCAAGATATCGGTGGGGCTCCCTACGAGCAGTACTTC.

The V call is TRBV7-6, the J call TRBJ2-1, with 8 bases matching TRBD2. V dropped 5 bases and J dropped 0; count of bases not matched to a gene: 9. The CDR3 has 17 amino acids. Germline CDR1 is SGHVS and CDR2 is FNYEAQ. CDR3 nucleotide sequence: TGTGCCAGCAGCCACATCGCCCTAGCGGGCTCCTACAATGAGCAGTTCTTC. Encoded protein: CASSHIALAGSYNEQFF.

The chain links TRBV18 to TRBJ1-1; D is uncertain. V was cut by 5 bases and J by 3 bases, with 10 bases left in between. This CDR3 has 13 amino acids. Germline V gene sequence: CDR1 KGHSH, CDR2 LQKENI. CDR3 loop: CASSASFDTEAFF. The CDR3 DNA follows: TGTGCCAGCTCAGCGAGTTTTGACACTGAAGCTTTCTTT.

This chain links TRBV19 with TRBJ1-1, with D perhaps TRBD1 (6 bases). Germline V gene sequence: CDR1 LNHDA, CDR2 SQIVND (reference sequence). The ends were cut back, 3 bases at V and 4 bases at J, with 12 bases in the middle. This CDR3 region has 14 residues. CDR3 protein: CASSIHREGTEAFF. The CDR3 region has the DNA TGTGCCAGTAGTATTCACAGGGAAGGCACTGAAGCTTTCTTT.

The rearrangement uses TRBV13 and TRBJ1-3, with 8 bases lining up with TRBD1. The CDR3 loop spans 14 amino acids. The ends lost 5 bases at V and 5 bases at J; junction bases unmatched: 5. Per germline, CDR1 PRHDT and CDR2 FYEKMQ (reference sequence). CDR3 sequence (DNA): TGTGCCAGCAGCAACCGACAGGGGAGAAACACCATATATTTT. Amino acid sequence: CASSNRQGRNTIYF.

This clone was seen only once. The chain links TRBV29-1 to TRBJ2-7; 8 bases align to TRBD2. Trimming removed 5 bases from V and 5 bases from J; junction bases left unmatched: 2. This CDR3 spans 11 amino acids. Germline lookup yields CDR1 SQVTM and CDR2 ANQGSEA. The CDR3 bases are TGCAGCGTTAGACTAGCGAACGAGCAGTACTTC. Translated: CSVRLANEQYF.

The chain links TRBV6-5 to TRBJ1-4; D remains ambiguous. The germline V gene has CDR1 MNHEY and CDR2 SVGAGI. The CDR3 totals 15 residues. Trimming took 4 bases from V and 10 from J, leaving 19 bases between them. The CDR3: CASSSEGPSVGKLFF. CDR3 bases: TGTGCCAGCAGTTCGGAGGGCCCCTCGGTCGGAAAACTGTTTTTT.